This entry lists 31 T cell receptor beta chains sequenced from one sample in a study of T cell responses to AZD1222 COVID-19 vaccine. Data came from immunoSEQ multiplex PCR; TCRdb stores just in-frame clones and leaves some out. Among about 180,000 clones listed, roughly 88% were seen once. The sequencing used peripheral blood, collected 28 days after the second AZD1222 dose. These TCRs come from an adult who received the AZD1222 COVID-19 vaccine.

V and J are TRBV7-2 and TRBJ2-3, with D maybe TRBD1 (6 bases). The V gene's germline CDR1 is SGHTA and CDR2 FQGNSA. There are 14 residues in the CDR3. Trimming removed 6 bases from V and 6 bases from J, with 16 bases in between. CDR3 protein: CASSPGQGWDTQYF. The CDR3, as DNA: TGTGCCAGCAGTCCGGGCCAGGGGTGGGATACGCAGTATTTT.

The chain links TRBV19 to TRBJ2-7; 10 bases fit TRBD1. V shed 6 bases and J 2 bases; nucleotides not matched to a gene: 10. The germline gives CDR1 LNHDA, CDR2 SQIVND (reference sequence). The CDR3 is made up of 16 amino acids. CDR3 loop: CASSPVGGQGTYEQYF. CDR3 DNA: TGTGCCAGTAGCCCCGTGGGGGGACAGGGGACCTACGAGCAGTACTTC. The full variable domain, with the rest looked up from reference TRBV19 and TRBJ2-7, is DGGITQSPKYLFRKEGQNVTLSCEQNLNHDAMYWYRQDPGQGLRLIYYSQIVNDFQKGDIAEGYSVSREKKESFPLTVTSAQKNPTAFYLCASSPVGGQGTYEQYFGPGTRLTVT.

The rearrangement uses TRBV5-1 and TRBJ1-6; D uncertain. The V gene lost 1 base and the J gene lost 6 bases, with 11 bases spanning the gap. The CDR3 extends over 15 amino acids. Germline CDR1 is SGHRS and CDR2 is YFSETQ. The CDR3: CASSLRGGINSPLHF. The CDR3 nucleotides are TGCGCCAGCAGCTTGAGAGGTGGGATTAATTCACCCCTCCACTTT.

The rearrangement links TRBV9 to TRBJ2-7; 10 nucleotides align to TRBD2. CDR1 is SGDLS and CDR2 is YYNGEE in the germline V gene. This CDR3 region has 13 residues. Trimming took 3 bases from V and 6 from J; bases not matched to a gene: 3. This CDR3 reads CASSEGLAVEQYF. The CDR3 bases are TGTGCCAGCAGCGAAGGACTAGCGGTCGAGCAGTACTTC. The variable domain in full, with the rest retrieved from reference TRBV9 and TRBJ2-7, is DSGVTQTPKHLITATGQRVTLRCSPRSGDLSVYWYQQSLDQGLQFLIQYYNGEERAKGNILERFSAQQFPDLHSELNLSSLELGDSALYFCASSEGLAVEQYFGPGTRLTVT.

The V and J genes are TRBV7-9 and TRBJ1-6; weak D call: TRBD1 (6 bases). From germline, CDR1 is SEHNR and CDR2 FQNEAQ (reference sequence). V lost 5 bases and J 7 bases, leaving 12 bases between the germline ends. CDR3 length: 14 amino acids. The CDR3 reads CASSVDSLNSPLHF. CDR3 sequence (DNA): TGTGCCAGCAGCGTGGACAGCCTCAATTCACCCCTCCACTTT.

The chain links TRBV12-3 or TRBV12-4 to TRBJ2-1; D unresolved. The CDR3 totals 13 residues. The V end lost 2 bases, the J end lost 6 bases, and 8 bases lay between the germline ends. The CDR3 region is CASSLSISNEQFF. The CDR3 region has the DNA TGTGCCAGCAGTTTATCGATTTCCAATGAGCAGTTCTTC.

The V gene is TRBV15, the J gene TRBJ1-2, with D hard to call. V lost 0 bases, J lost 4 bases, and 9 bases lay in between. Germline CDR1 reads LNHNV; CDR2 reads YYDKDF (reference sequence). The CDR3 is 14 amino acids. CDR3: CATSRDHRSYGYTF. The CDR3 region has the DNA TGTGCCACCAGCAGAGACCACAGAAGCTATGGCTACACCTTC.

The gene calls are TRBV2 and TRBJ1-4, with D uncertain. Germline V lookup: CDR1 SNHLY, CDR2 FYNNEI. The CDR3 is 14 residues long. Trimming removed 4 bases from V and 5 bases from J, with 11 bases in between. CDR3 residues: CASSGITGNEKLFF. As DNA, the CDR3 is TGTGCCAGCAGTGGGATTACGGGGAATGAAAAACTGTTTTTT.

The chain couples TRBV7-2 to TRBJ2-3, with 8 bases that match TRBD2. Germline CDR1 reads SGHTA; CDR2 reads FQGNSA. This CDR3 region has 15 residues. Trimming took 2 bases from V and 4 from J; bases not matched to a gene: 5. The CDR3 loop is CASSLLAGVSDTQYF. CDR3 bases: TGTGCCAGCAGCTTACTAGCGGGCGTTTCAGATACGCAGTATTTT. Using reference TRBV7-2 and TRBJ2-3 for the parts outside the CDR3, the full variable domain is GAGVSQSPSNKVTEKGKDVELRCDPISGHTALYWYRQSLGQGLEFLIYFQGNSAPDKSGLPSDRFSAERTGGSVSTLTIQRTQQEDSAVYLCASSLLAGVSDTQYFGPGTRLTVL.

The rearrangement links TRBV5-4 to TRBJ1-6; a possible D gene is TRBD1 (5 bases). The germline V and J ends were trimmed by 1 base and 7 bases, with 9 bases remaining between them. This CDR3 has 14 amino acids. Germline V gives CDR1 SGHNT, CDR2 YYREEE (reference sequence). Written as DNA, the CDR3 is TGTGCCAGCAGCTTGAGCCCAGGGAATTCACCCCTCCACTTT. This sequence encodes CASSLSPGNSPLHF. The whole variable domain, filled in from reference TRBV5-4 and TRBJ1-6, reads ETGVTQSPTHLIKTRGQQVTLRCSSQSGHNTVSWYQQALGQGPQFIFQYYREEENGRGNFPPRFSGLQFPNYSSELNVNALELDDSALYLCASSLSPGNSPLHFGNGTRLTVT.

The rearrangement links TRBV11-1 to TRBJ1-1; possibly TRBD1 for D (6 bases). CDR1 is SGHAT and CDR2 is FQDESV in the germline V gene (reference sequence). Between the trimmed V and J ends, which lost 5 bases and 0 bases, there was a span of 10 bases. The CDR3 contains 14 residues. The CDR3 DNA follows: TGTGCCAGCAGCCTAGGACAGCTGAACACTGAAGCTTTCTTT. It is translated as CASSLGQLNTEAFF.

The gene calls are TRBV11-3 and TRBJ1-5, with D uncertain. The CDR3 loop spans 15 amino acids. Germline V CDR1 and CDR2: SGHNT, YENEEA. V gave up 0 bases and J gave up 7 bases, with 13 bases separating them. CDR3 nucleotide sequence: TGTGCCAGCAGCTTAGATCGAAGATATGGGCAGCCCCAGCATTTT. Translated: CASSLDRRYGQPQHF. Variable domain in full (rest from reference TRBV11-3 and TRBJ1-5): EAGVVQSPRYKIIEKKQPVAFWCNPISGHNTLYWYLQNLGQGPELLIRYENEEAVDDSQLPKDRFSAERLKGVDSTLKIQPAELGDSAVYLCASSLDRRYGQPQHFGDGTRLSIL.

The rearrangement links TRBV5-1 to TRBJ2-2; perhaps TRBD1 as D (5 bases). Germline values: CDR1 SGHRS, CDR2 YFSETQ. With 3 bases removed from V and 1 base from J, the gap between germline ends came to 16 bases. The CDR3 spans 17 residues. The CDR3 nucleotides are TGCGCCAGCAGCTCTGACAGCAGGAGTATGAACACCGGGGAGCTGTTTTTT. Residues: CASSSDSRSMNTGELFF. The variable domain in full, completed from reference TRBV5-1 and TRBJ2-2, reads KAGVTQTPRYLIKTRGQQVTLSCSPISGHRSVSWYQQTPGQGLQFLFEYFSETQRNKGNFPGRFSGRQFSNSRSEMNVSTLELGDSALYLCASSSDSRSMNTGELFFGEGSRLTVL.

V usage is TRBV15 and J usage is TRBJ1-3, with D perhaps matching TRBD1 (6 bases). The CDR3 length is 15 residues. Germline-derived CDR1 and CDR2 are LNHNV and YYDKDF (reference sequence). Between the trimmed V and J ends, which lost 1 base and 9 bases, there was a span of 16 bases. CDR3 nucleotide sequence: TGTGCCACCAGCAGAGCGGGGACATCGGGAGGCACCATATATTTT. Its protein is CATSRAGTSGGTIYF. The full variable domain, in which reference TRBV15 and TRBJ1-3 provide the parts outside the CDR3, is DAMVIQNPRYQVTQFGKPVTLSCSQTLNHNVMYWYQQKSSQAPKLLFHYYDKDFNNEADTPDNFQSRRPNTSFCFLDIRSPGLGDTAMYLCATSRAGTSGGTIYFGEGSWLTVV.

The chain is built from TRBV6-2 or TRBV6-3 and TRBJ2-5; D possibly corresponds to TRBD2 (5 bases). V was trimmed by 2 bases and J by 4 bases, leaving 14 bases between them. The CDR3 loop spans 15 amino acids. CDR1 is MNHEY, CDR2 SVGEGT, per germline. CDR3 bases: TGTGCCAGCAGTTACCCAACTAGATTCGCAGAGACCCAGTACTTC. Protein product: CASSYPTRFAETQYF.

The V call is TRBV7-2, the J call TRBJ2-5; D is ambiguous. Trimming cost V 4 bases and J 0 bases, with 0 bases left between them. Germline V gene data show CDR1 as SGHTA and CDR2 as FQGNSA. CDR3 length equals 11 residues. CDR3: CASSYQETQYF. CDR3 nucleotides: TGTGCCAGCAGCTACCAAGAGACCCAGTACTTC.

This chain joins TRBV6-2 or TRBV6-3 and TRBJ2-1; 9 positions match TRBD2. Germline lookup yields CDR1 MNHEY and CDR2 SVGEGT. The CDR3 contains 15 residues. V gave up 2 bases and J gave up 8 bases; unmatched junction bases: 7. The CDR3 loop reads CASSYGGGALHEQFF. Written as DNA, the CDR3 is TGTGCCAGCAGTTACGGCGGGGGGGCCTTACATGAGCAGTTCTTC.

V gene TRBV2 combines with J gene TRBJ2-6; D might be TRBD1 (5 bases). Per germline, CDR1 SNHLY and CDR2 FYNNEI. CDR3 length equals 16 residues. V gave up 2 bases and J gave up 0 bases, with 8 bases separating them. The CDR3 bases are TGTGCCAGCAGTGAAAGACAGAGCTCTGGGGCCAACGTCCTGACTTTC. Translated: CASSERQSSGANVLTF.

V and J are TRBV5-4 and TRBJ1-6, with 8 bases fitting TRBD1. The CDR3 contains 14 residues. The junction had 3 bases not matched to a gene; V was cut back by 2 bases and J by 8 bases. From germline, CDR1 is SGHNT and CDR2 YYREEE (reference sequence). CDR3 sequence reads: CASSLGQGDSPLHF. CDR3 DNA sequence: TGTGCCAGCAGCTTAGGACAGGGTGATTCACCCCTCCACTTT.

The chain carries TRBV4-3 and TRBJ2-1, with 8 bases that match TRBD2. The germline CDR1 and CDR2 sequences are LGHNA and YSLEER. Unmatched junction bases numbered 16, after V lost 2 bases and J lost 7 bases. CDR3 length equals 18 residues. The CDR3: CASSQPSGGRGDTNEQFF. The CDR3 region has the DNA TGCGCCAGCAGCCAACCTTCCGGCGGGCGGGGGGACACTAATGAGCAGTTCTTC.

V and J are TRBV15 and TRBJ1-2; D not resolved. Trimming stripped 0 bases from V and 5 bases from J, with 7 bases between. The CDR3 loop spans 13 amino acids. CDR1 and CDR2 from the germline V gene are LNHNV and YYDKDF (reference sequence). CDR3 sequence reads: CATSRDGSYGYTF. The CDR3 bases are TGTGCCACCAGCAGAGACGGCAGTTATGGCTACACCTTC.

This clone was detected only once. The V gene is TRBV7-7, the J gene TRBJ1-1; possibly TRBD1 for D (6 bases). The CDR3 is 15 amino acids. Trimming took off 5 bases at V and 6 bases at J, with 19 bases between the two ends. CDR1 is SSHAT, CDR2 FNYEAQ, per germline (reference sequence). The CDR3 nucleotides are TGTGCCAGCAGCCCCTCGACAGGACCCTTCGCTGAAGCTTTCTTT. Protein product: CASSPSTGPFAEAFF.

J is TRBJ2-7 and V is TRBV19; 8 nucleotides line up with TRBD1. The CDR3 contains 14 residues. Trimming removed 5 bases from V and 1 base from J; junction bases left unmatched: 4. CDR1 LNHDA and CDR2 SQIVND come from the germline V gene (reference sequence). The CDR3 sequence is CASSRRDRSYEQYF. Here the CDR3 DNA reads TGTGCCAGTAGTCGCCGGGACAGGTCCTACGAGCAGTACTTC. Drawing the rest from reference TRBV19 and TRBJ2-7, the complete variable domain is DGGITQSPKYLFRKEGQNVTLSCEQNLNHDAMYWYRQDPGQGLRLIYYSQIVNDFQKGDIAEGYSVSREKKESFPLTVTSAQKNPTAFYLCASSRRDRSYEQYFGPGTRLTVT.

The V gene is TRBV5-1, the J gene TRBJ1-2, with no clear D. The CDR3 covers 13 residues. The germline CDR1 and CDR2 sequences are SGHRS and YFSETQ. Between the trimmed V and J ends, which lost 4 bases and 0 bases, there was a span of 7 bases. CDR3: CASSATSNYGYTF. The CDR3 coding sequence is TGCGCCAGCAGCGCTACTTCTAACTATGGCTACACCTTC.

The genes are TRBV4-2 and TRBJ1-2, with 7 bases matching TRBD1. In germline, CDR1 is LGHNA, CDR2 YNFKEQ. V shed 1 base and J 6 bases; nucleotides not matched to a gene: 14. The CDR3 contains 17 residues. In DNA, the CDR3 is TGTGCCAGCAGCCAAGTCCTTGCCAGGGGGGGGACTAATGGCTACACCTTC. Residues: CASSQVLARGGTNGYTF.

CDR3 sequence (DNA): TGCAGTGCTAGTGCAGGTTCCGGCAATCAGCCCCAGCATTTT. Translated, it gives CSASAGSGNQPQHF. The chain uses TRBV20-1 and TRBJ1-5; D uncertain. CDR3 size: 14 residues. V dropped 3 bases and J dropped 2 bases, with 11 bases sitting between them. Germline CDR1 and CDR2: DFQATT and SNEGSKA (reference sequence).

A single count supports this clone. The V gene is TRBV6-5, the J gene TRBJ2-7; TRBD1 is a possible D gene (5 bases). Trimming removed 6 bases at V and 0 bases at J, with 9 bases between. The CDR3 has 13 amino acids. The V gene's germline CDR1 is MNHEY and CDR2 SVGAGI. CDR3 sequence: CASRDTGSYEQYF. CDR3 sequence (DNA): TGTGCCAGCAGGGATACAGGCTCCTACGAGCAGTACTTC.

V usage is TRBV6-5 and J usage is TRBJ1-1, with 7 positions matching TRBD1. The CDR3 totals 15 residues. The junction had 7 bases not matched to a gene; V was cut back by 2 bases and J by 4 bases. In germline, CDR1 is MNHEY, CDR2 SVGAGI. The CDR3 nucleotides are TGTGCCAGCAGTTACGTCCAGGGGGTAGGCACTGAAGCTTTCTTT. It is translated as CASSYVQGVGTEAFF.

The gene calls are TRBV28 and TRBJ2-1; D might be TRBD2 (6 bases). The CDR3 has 15 amino acids. CDR1 and CDR2 from the germline V gene are MDHEN and SYDVKM. Trimming took 5 bases from V and 2 from J, leaving 13 bases between them. CDR3 coding DNA: TGTGCCAGCAGTGGGGACTCCTTGGCCTACAATGAGCAGTTCTTC. Its protein product is CASSGDSLAYNEQFF.

V gene TRBV7-2 combines with J gene TRBJ1-2; tentative D call: TRBD1 (5 bases). Germline CDR1 and CDR2: SGHTA and FQGNSA. The CDR3 covers 14 residues. V dropped 5 bases and J dropped 4 bases, with 14 bases sitting between them. For the CDR3, the DNA is TGTGCCAGCAGCCCGGGACCGGGGGTCTATGGCTACACCTTC. This encodes CASSPGPGVYGYTF. Using reference TRBV7-2 and TRBJ1-2 for the parts outside the CDR3, the full variable domain is GAGVSQSPSNKVTEKGKDVELRCDPISGHTALYWYRQSLGQGLEFLIYFQGNSAPDKSGLPSDRFSAERTGGSVSTLTIQRTQQEDSAVYLCASSPGPGVYGYTFGSGTRLTVV.

The chain uses TRBV7-3 and TRBJ2-7, with 14 bases matching TRBD2. The junction had 4 bases not matched to a gene; V was cut back by 3 bases and J by 6 bases. Germline V gene sequence: CDR1 SGHTA, CDR2 FQGTGA. This CDR3 spans 15 amino acids. CDR3 protein: CASSLGLAGASEQYF. CDR3 coding DNA: TGTGCCAGCAGCTTGGGACTAGCGGGGGCCTCCGAGCAGTACTTC.